These 20 T cell receptor beta chains were all obtained from the same sample, sequenced in a study of cytomegalovirus exposure and HLA in healthy donors. PCR employed 60 Vbeta and 13 Jbeta primers. Generated by immunoSEQ multiplex PCR, the TCRdb table keeps only in-frame clones and is missing some. This sample has approximately 200,000 clones, with under 90% found just once. The sequenced sample consisted of PBMCs. The receptors derive from a boy between 2 and 10 years old in good health and CMV-seronegative.

The gene calls are TRBV7-9 and TRBJ2-1; 9 bases fit TRBD1. Germline V lookup: CDR1 SEHNR, CDR2 FQNEAQ (reference sequence). The ends lost 5 bases at V and 9 bases at J; junction bases unmatched: 8. This CDR3 region has 14 residues. The CDR3 region has the DNA TGTGCCAGCAGCGACGGACAGGGGAGAACTGAGCAGTTCTTC. Translating it yields CASSDGQGRTEQFF.

This clone appeared once. This chain uses TRBV19 with TRBJ2-5, with 8 bases identical to TRBD1. This CDR3 is 18 amino acids long. Germline V lookup: CDR1 LNHDA, CDR2 SQIVND (reference sequence). With 3 bases clipped from V and 2 bases from J, the junction kept 14 bases outside the gene matches. The CDR3 protein is CASSIQGAMLTRQETQYF. The DNA of the CDR3 is TGTGCCAGTAGTATTCAGGGGGCGATGTTAACTAGACAAGAGACCCAGTACTTC.

The chain joins TRBV7-9 to TRBJ1-1; perhaps TRBD1 as D (5 bases). Germline loops: CDR1 SEHNR, CDR2 FQNEAQ (reference sequence). V dropped 5 bases and J dropped 3 bases, with 22 bases sitting between them. CDR3 length: 17 residues. The CDR3 DNA reads as TGTGCCAGCAGCCGAGTCGTAGTGACGGCGGGGGACACTGAAGCTTTCTTT. It translates to CASSRVVVTAGDTEAFF.

The V gene is TRBV27, the J gene TRBJ1-2; 8 bases are a match to TRBD1. The CDR3 length is 13 residues. The germline V gene has CDR1 MNHEY and CDR2 SMNVEV (reference sequence). J gave up 11 bases and V 2 bases, and 7 bases lay outside the gene matches. CDR3 DNA sequence: TGTGCCAGCAGTTTACAGGACAGGGCCAGATACACCTTC. Translation gives CASSLQDRARYTF.

V usage is TRBV19 and J usage is TRBJ1-4; tentative D call: TRBD1 (5 bases). V lost 3 bases and J 6 bases, leaving 20 bases between the germline ends. The CDR3 runs to 17 residues. Germline V CDR1 and CDR2: LNHDA, SQIVND (reference sequence). The CDR3 reads CASSISVRAEGDEKLFF. DNA for the CDR3: TGTGCCAGTAGTATCTCGGTCAGGGCGGAAGGTGATGAAAAACTGTTTTTT.

The J gene is TRBJ2-5, the V gene TRBV13, with 9 bases fitting TRBD1. Germline V gene lookup returns CDR1 PRHDT and CDR2 FYEKMQ (reference sequence). V shed 5 bases, J shed 11 bases, and the junction held 6 bases outside the gene matches. The length of the CDR3 is 12 residues. The CDR3 here is CASSEWDREQYF. The CDR3 region has the DNA TGTGCCAGCAGCGAATGGGACAGGGAGCAGTACTTC.

This rearrangement joins TRBV5-1 to TRBJ2-1, with TRBD2 matching over 8 bases. The ends lost 4 bases at V and 0 bases at J; junction bases unmatched: 9. This CDR3 comprises 17 residues. Germline V gene lookup returns CDR1 SGHRS and CDR2 YFSETQ. The CDR3 sequence is CASSRLRGASSYNEQFF. DNA for the CDR3: TGCGCCAGCAGCCGATTGCGGGGGGCGAGCTCCTACAATGAGCAGTTCTTC.

About this clone: Other DNA sequences in this sample translate to the same CDR3. The V gene is TRBV9, the J gene TRBJ2-3, with a weak D call TRBD1 (6 bases). Germline-derived CDR1 and CDR2 are SGDLS and YYNGEE. V was clipped by 5 bases and J by 2 bases, with 12 bases between them. The CDR3 is made up of 14 amino acids. The chain's CDR3 is CASSPDRSTDTQYF. The CDR3 DNA follows: TGTGCCAGCAGTCCCGACAGGTCCACAGATACGCAGTATTTT.

CDR3: CASSLDGNQPQHF. CDR3 in DNA: TGTGCCAGCAGCTTAGACGGGAATCAGCCCCAGCATTTT. The chain employs TRBV7-9 and TRBJ1-5; D is uncertain. Per the germline V gene, CDR1 is SEHNR and CDR2 is FQNEAQ (reference sequence). The CDR3 extends over 13 amino acids. The V and J ends lost 1 base and 4 bases respectively, with 5 bases between them.

J is TRBJ2-7 and V is TRBV4-2; 11 nucleotides line up with TRBD2. The V and J ends lost 1 base and 5 bases, in that order; junction bases with no gene match: 4. This CDR3 is built from 15 residues. Germline CDR1 is LGHNA and CDR2 is YNFKEQ. The chain's CDR3 is CASSQVSGGADEQYF. CDR3 coding DNA: TGTGCCAGCAGCCAAGTTAGCGGGGGGGCCGACGAGCAGTACTTC.

This clone was detected a few times. The V and J genes are TRBV7-2 and TRBJ1-2, with no clear D. Deletions cut 3 bases from V and 4 bases from J, with 9 bases between. Germline V gene sequence: CDR1 SGHTA, CDR2 FQGNSA. The CDR3 sequence is 13 residues long. DNA of the CDR3: TGTGCCAGCAGCTTCGGTCCCACCTATGGCTACACCTTC. It yields the protein CASSFGPTYGYTF.

The V call is TRBV5-1, the J call TRBJ2-5; 8 positions agree with TRBD1. The germline V gene encodes CDR1 SGHRS and CDR2 YFSETQ. There are 15 residues in the CDR3. Unmatched junction bases numbered 7, after V lost 1 base and J lost 5 bases. This chain's CDR3 is CASSLTPGGPETQYF. The CDR3 DNA sequence: TGCGCCAGCAGCTTGACGCCAGGGGGCCCGGAGACCCAGTACTTC.

The rearrangement uses TRBV4-2 and TRBJ2-1; D is undetermined. V dropped 1 base and J dropped 0 bases, with 13 bases sitting between them. CDR1 and CDR2 from the germline V gene are LGHNA and YNFKEQ. This CDR3 is 17 amino acids long. The CDR3 loop is CASSQGASFSSYNEQFF. As DNA, the CDR3 is TGTGCCAGCAGCCAAGGTGCATCTTTTAGCTCCTACAATGAGCAGTTCTTC.

Comments on this clone: At one end the junction does not follow the germline gene, possibly because of a read error. J is TRBJ2-7 and V is TRBV7-7, with 10 nucleotides matching TRBD2. CDR1 and CDR2 (germline): SSHAT, FNYEAQ (reference sequence). The CDR3 extends over 17 amino acids. DNA of the CDR3: TGTGCTAGCAGCCCCTCCGTAGCTAGCGGGGGACCCTACGAGCAGTACTTC. It is translated as CASSPSVASGGPYEQYF.

In its sample, this clone was seen once. The CDR3, as DNA: TGCGCCAGCAGCCAAGAGTCCGGGGAGCGCACAGATACGCAGTATTTT. Its translation: CASSQESGERTDTQYF. The rearrangement links TRBV4-3 to TRBJ2-3; TRBD2 might be the D (5 bases). The germline gives CDR1 LGHNA, CDR2 YSLEER. V shed 0 bases and J shed 1 base, with 11 bases lying between them. The CDR3 is made up of 16 amino acids.

The table lists this clone with a count of one. The chain employs TRBV19 and TRBJ1-2; the match to TRBD1 covers 7 bases. Germline V gene sequence: CDR1 LNHDA, CDR2 SQIVND (reference sequence). With 3 bases clipped from V and 2 bases from J, the junction kept 12 bases outside the gene matches. The CDR3 covers 17 residues. This CDR3 reads CASSMRPGGQSNYGYTF. Written as DNA, the CDR3 is TGTGCCAGTAGTATGCGCCCTGGGGGACAGTCGAACTATGGCTACACCTTC. The full variable domain, with the rest looked up from reference TRBV19 and TRBJ1-2, is DGGITQSPKYLFRKEGQNVTLSCEQNLNHDAMYWYRQDPGQGLRLIYYSQIVNDFQKGDIAEGYSVSREKKESFPLTVTSAQKNPTAFYLCASSMRPGGQSNYGYTFGSGTRLTVV.

This sequence joins TRBV6-1 and TRBJ1-6; D is undetermined. The CDR3 is made up of 15 amino acids. Trimming shortened V by 5 bases and J by 5 bases, and 13 bases separated the two germline ends. Germline CDR1 reads MNHNS; CDR2 reads SASEGT. The CDR3 region has the DNA TGTGCCAGCAGTCGTGAAGAGGGAAATAATTCACCCCTCCACTTT. Amino acid sequence: CASSREEGNNSPLHF.

The chain uses TRBV15 and TRBJ2-7; no definite D call. V was pared by 1 base and J by 3 bases, with 7 bases between. The CDR3 length is 13 residues. Germline V gene sequence: CDR1 LNHNV, CDR2 YYDKDF (reference sequence). This CDR3 reads CATSRGHIYEQYF. CDR3 DNA sequence: TGTGCCACCAGCAGAGGACATATCTACGAGCAGTACTTC. The full variable domain, in which reference TRBV15 and TRBJ2-7 provide the parts outside the CDR3, is DAMVIQNPRYQVTQFGKPVTLSCSQTLNHNVMYWYQQKSSQAPKLLFHYYDKDFNNEADTPDNFQSRRPNTSFCFLDIRSPGLGDTAMYLCATSRGHIYEQYFGPGTRLTVT.

There are a few counts of this clone. The chain is built from TRBV18 and TRBJ1-4; D remains unclear. The CDR3 contains 15 residues. V was pared by 3 bases and J by 0 bases, with 8 bases between. The germline gives CDR1 KGHSH, CDR2 LQKENI. The CDR3 sequence is CASSPFEATNEKLFF. CDR3 nucleotides: TGTGCCAGCTCACCCTTCGAGGCAACTAATGAAAAACTGTTTTTT.

The CDR3 region has the DNA TGTGCCAGCAGTTACTCGCGAACTCCCGACACAGATACGCAGTATTTT. Translated, it gives CASSYSRTPDTDTQYF. V is TRBV6-5 and J is TRBJ2-3; no firm D call. This CDR3 spans 16 amino acids. V gave up 0 bases and J gave up 2 bases, with 12 bases separating them. Germline loops: CDR1 MNHEY, CDR2 SVGAGI.